Described below is a single T cell receptor (beta chain) sequence and its context. Its antigen is not identified. Per germline, CDR1 GTSNPN and CDR2 SVGIG (reference sequence). CDR3 size: 12 residues. Trimming shortened V by 4 bases and J by 0 bases, and 7 bases separated the two germline ends. The data stem from a study of PD-L1 blockade in urothelial cancer. Study in general: Intravenous atezolizumab, 1,200 mg every 3 weeks, was begun by patients around 2014. Each patient had 0 to 3 earlier chemotherapy regimens. Findings and limits, study-wide: Below-median pretreatment blood TCR clonality was a predictor of better survival.

Time point noted: pretreatment peripheral blood. Assay used: immunoSEQ multiplex PCR; TCRdb lists only in-frame clones, some missing. Of 70,000 or so clones listed, 90% were seen once; the top ten hold 3.5% to 5%. This specimen was PBMCs, taken around atezolizumab (anti-PD-L1) treatment. This TCR came from a man between 70 and 80 years old with urothelial cancer. The J gene is TRBJ2-7, the V gene TRBV30; D gene unclear. The CDR3 coding sequence is TGTGCCTGGACAGGCGACTCCTACGAGCAGTACTTC. It is translated as CAWTGDSYEQYF.